Each of the 23 T cell receptor beta chains below was sequenced from the same sample in a study of shared clonotypes between healthy human individuals. Assay used: immunoSEQ multiplex PCR; TCRdb lists only in-frame clones, some missing. The sample includes about half a million clones, 79% of them seen just once. The sequenced sample was PBMCs. These receptors were collected from a woman aged 40-49 years in good health. Some clones in this sample may be carry-over from other donors' samples.

This clone was observed a handful of times. This chain connects TRBV4-1 to TRBJ2-5, with a tentative D call TRBD2 (6 bases). The CDR3 length is 15 residues. Deletions cut 0 bases from V and 5 bases from J, with 13 bases between. Germline lookup yields CDR1 MGHRA and CDR2 YSYEKL. CDR3 sequence reads: CASSQERGRVETQYF. The CDR3 DNA is TGCGCCAGCAGCCAAGAACGGGGGAGAGTCGAGACCCAGTACTTC.

The table lists this clone with a count of one. The V call is TRBV30, the J call TRBJ1-1, with 8 bases aligning to TRBD1. CDR3 length: 14 residues. The V gene end was trimmed by 0 bases and the J gene end by 5 bases; junction bases not matched to a gene: 5. Germline V lookup: CDR1 GTSNPN, CDR2 SVGIG (reference sequence). The CDR3 reads CAWSVLRGHTEAFF. The CDR3 DNA is TGTGCCTGGAGTGTACTCAGGGGGCATACTGAAGCTTTCTTT.

This chain joins TRBV30 and TRBJ1-6; D unclear. Trimming cost V 0 bases and J 6 bases, with 12 bases left between them. CDR1 is GTSNPN, CDR2 SVGIG, per germline (reference sequence). The CDR3 sequence is 15 residues long. CDR3 sequence (DNA): TGTGCCTGGAGTGTGACGGGGTCGGGTAATTCACCCCTCCACTTT. Translated: CAWSVTGSGNSPLHF.

V usage is TRBV6-5 and J usage is TRBJ1-1; TRBD1 might be the D (6 bases). The germline V gene has CDR1 MNHEY and CDR2 SVGAGI. The V end was cut by 7 bases, the J end by 7 bases, with 16 bases between. The CDR3 totals 13 residues. The CDR3: CASKSTGILEAFF. In DNA form, the CDR3 reads TGTGCCAGCAAATCCACAGGGATCCTTGAAGCTTTCTTT.

The chain recombines TRBV7-2 with TRBJ2-2, with D hard to call. Germline values: CDR1 SGHTA, CDR2 FQGNSA. The CDR3 is 15 residues long. V was pared by 2 bases and J by 7 bases, with 14 bases between. CDR3: CASSLTPGAHGELFF. CDR3 bases: TGTGCCAGCAGCTTAACCCCGGGCGCCCACGGGGAGCTGTTTTTT.

This clone has just a few counts. V usage is TRBV6-6 and J usage is TRBJ2-5, with a tentative D call TRBD2 (5 bases). V lost 5 bases to trimming and J lost 4 bases, with 8 bases between them. The CDR3 loop spans 12 amino acids. The germline gives CDR1 MNHNY, CDR2 SVGAGI (reference sequence). DNA of the CDR3: TGTGCCAGCAGTCAGGACTCAGAGACCCAGTACTTC. Its translation: CASSQDSETQYF.

This clone was counted a few times. V is TRBV19 and J is TRBJ2-7; perhaps TRBD1 as D (6 bases). Germline values: CDR1 LNHDA, CDR2 SQIVND (reference sequence). This CDR3 comprises 14 residues. V lost 4 bases and J lost 0, with 10 bases in between. The CDR3: CASSTGQNSYEQYF. The CDR3 DNA follows: TGTGCCAGTAGTACGGGACAAAACTCCTACGAGCAGTACTTC.

In this sample, this clone turned up once. The chain has TRBV7-3 and TRBJ2-3, with D possibly matching TRBD2 (6 bases). Trimming removed 5 bases from V and 0 bases from J, with 15 bases in between. In germline, CDR1 is SGHTA, CDR2 FQGTGA. This CDR3 comprises 16 residues. The CDR3: CASSRGSGGSTDTQYF. CDR3 nucleotide sequence: TGTGCCAGCAGCCGTGGCTCCGGGGGTAGCACAGATACGCAGTATTTT.

The V and J genes are TRBV2 and TRBJ1-6; maybe TRBD1 (5 bases). CDR3 length equals 14 residues. V shed 6 bases and J shed 8 bases, with 14 bases lying between them. Germline lookup yields CDR1 SNHLY and CDR2 FYNNEI. The CDR3: CASRAGTSDSPLHF. The CDR3 DNA follows: TGTGCCAGCAGGGCCGGGACGTCAGATTCACCCCTCCACTTT.

The chain carries TRBV11-2 and TRBJ2-1; tentative D call: TRBD2 (5 bases). The CDR3 covers 14 residues. Per germline, CDR1 SGHAT and CDR2 FQNNGV. Trimming removed 6 bases from V and 4 bases from J, with 13 bases in between. This CDR3 is CASSQSGTYNEQFF. The DNA for the CDR3 is TGTGCCAGCAGTCAAAGCGGAACGTACAATGAGCAGTTCTTC. The complete variable domain, with remaining parts taken from reference TRBV11-2 and TRBJ2-1, reads EAGVAQSPRYKIIEKRQSVAFWCNPISGHATLYWYQQILGQGPKLLIQFQNNGVVDDSQLPKDRFSAERLKGVDSTLKIQPAKLEDSAVYLCASSQSGTYNEQFFGPGTRLTVL.

This clone came up many times. The gene calls are TRBV18 and TRBJ2-1, with 8 bases matching TRBD1. The germline V gene encodes CDR1 KGHSH and CDR2 LQKENI. V lost 5 bases, J lost 4 bases, and 7 bases stayed unmatched. This CDR3 comprises 15 residues. CDR3 protein: CASSKGQGSYNEQFF. The DNA of the CDR3 is TGTGCCAGCTCAAAAGGACAGGGTTCTTACAATGAGCAGTTCTTC.

V and J are TRBV28 and TRBJ1-5; no reliable D call. V lost 6 bases and J 5 bases, leaving 8 bases between the germline ends. The CDR3 runs to 12 residues. Per germline, CDR1 MDHEN and CDR2 SYDVKM. The CDR3 region has the DNA TGTGCCAGCAGGGAGTTGGATCAGCCCCAGCATTTT. Its protein is CASRELDQPQHF.

This clone has just a few counts. The genes are TRBV27 and TRBJ2-5, with 8 bases identical to TRBD2. With V trimmed by 5 bases and J by 0 bases, 5 bases remained unmatched. Germline lookup yields CDR1 MNHEY and CDR2 SMNVEV (reference sequence). CDR3 length equals 15 residues. CDR3 nucleotides: TGTGCCAGCAGTCCCCTTAGCGGGAACCAAGAGACCCAGTACTTC. Translation: CASSPLSGNQETQYF.

J is TRBJ1-1 and V is TRBV19; D uncertain. Germline-derived CDR1 and CDR2 are LNHDA and SQIVND (reference sequence). V lost 5 bases to trimming and J lost 3 bases, with 13 bases between them. This CDR3 region has 14 residues. The DNA of the CDR3 is TGTGCCAGTAGTGCTCAAGCCGGTTACACTGAAGCTTTCTTT. It specifies CASSAQAGYTEAFF.

About this clone: It may be a read error: a sequence one base away is much more abundant. The sample contains more than one DNA sequence encoding this CDR3. V gene TRBV2 combines with J gene TRBJ1-5; tentatively, D is TRBD1 (5 bases). This CDR3 contains 14 residues. Trimming removed 1 base from V and 9 bases from J, with 13 bases in between. Germline loops: CDR1 SNHLY, CDR2 FYNNEI. Written as DNA, the CDR3 is TGTGCCAGCAGTGAAGGGCAGAGGGGAAGGCCCCAGCATTTT. Translation: CASSEGQRGRPQHF.

The chain couples TRBV6-5 to TRBJ2-7; D is possibly TRBD1 or TRBD2 (6 bases each). CDR1 is MNHEY and CDR2 is SVGAGI in the germline V gene. V was trimmed by 8 bases and J by 4 bases, leaving 9 bases between them. CDR3 length: 11 amino acids. CDR3 DNA sequence: TGTGCCAGCGGAGGGGGATACGAGCAGTACTTC. It encodes CASGGGYEQYF.

V is TRBV7-6 and J is TRBJ2-3; 9 nucleotides align to TRBD1. Germline lookup yields CDR1 SGHVS and CDR2 FNYEAQ. CDR3 length: 14 residues. Losses at the gene ends were 5 bases for V and 3 bases for J; bases not matched to a gene: 3. The CDR3 DNA follows: TGTGCCAGCAGCCCGACAGGGGGGACAGATACGCAGTATTTT. It yields the protein CASSPTGGTDTQYF. The whole variable domain, filled in from reference TRBV7-6 and TRBJ2-3, reads GAGVSQSPRYKVTKRGQDVALRCDPISGHVSLYWYRQALGQGPEFLTYFNYEAQQDKSGLPNDRFSAERPEGSISTLTIQRTEQRDSAMYRCASSPTGGTDTQYFGPGTRLTVL.

This chain uses TRBV9 with TRBJ2-1, with 8 bases fitting TRBD2. This CDR3 is 16 amino acids long. V trimming: 4 bases; J trimming: 1 base; junction bases outside the gene matches: 7. CDR1 is SGDLS and CDR2 is YYNGEE in the germline V gene. CDR3 in DNA: TGTGCCAGCAGCTTCCAGGGCGGGAGGTCCTACAATGAGCAGTTCTTC. Residues: CASSFQGGRSYNEQFF.

This clone was seen at least ten times. The chain joins TRBV28 to TRBJ2-7; 7 bases fit TRBD1. The CDR3 spans 15 residues. Germline CDR1 reads MDHEN; CDR2 reads SYDVKM. V gave up 2 bases and J gave up 0 bases; unmatched junction bases: 4. Here the CDR3 DNA reads TGTGCCAGCAGTTTAGTCGACAGGGACTCCTACGAGCAGTACTTC. Translated, it gives CASSLVDRDSYEQYF.

The chain has TRBV10-3 and TRBJ2-3; D is unclear. The length of the CDR3 is 13 residues. V gave up 4 bases and J gave up 2 bases, with 7 bases separating them. The germline V gene has CDR1 ENHRY and CDR2 SYGVKD. CDR3 sequence reads: CAISVSPTDTQYF. The CDR3 region has the DNA TGTGCCATCAGTGTGAGCCCCACAGATACGCAGTATTTT.

V gene TRBV7-9 combines with J gene TRBJ2-5, with TRBD2 matching over 10 bases. With 6 bases clipped from V and 4 bases from J, the junction kept 8 bases outside the gene matches. This CDR3 has 15 residues. CDR1 is SEHNR and CDR2 is FQNEAQ in the germline V gene (reference sequence). The CDR3 sequence is CASRQREGRGETQYF. The CDR3 DNA reads TGTGCCAGCAGACAGCGGGAGGGCCGCGGAGAGACCCAGTACTTC.

A note on this clone: A far larger clone is one base from this, pointing to a likely read error. This chain joins TRBV9 and TRBJ1-4; D not certain. The CDR3 loop spans 15 amino acids. CDR1 and CDR2 from the germline V gene are SGDLS and YYNGEE. The DNA for the CDR3 is TGTGCCAGCAGCCCACGATCTGCAACTAGTGAAAAACTGTTTTTT. This gives the protein CASSPRSATSEKLFF.

As regards this clone: This is likely an artifact of a read error, given a far larger clone one base away. Other DNA sequences in the same sample also yield this CDR3. V usage is TRBV30 and J usage is TRBJ1-1; no clear D gene. V shed 5 bases and J shed 1 base, with 8 bases lying between them. Germline CDR1 and CDR2: GTSNPN and SVGIG (reference sequence). The CDR3 length is 12 residues. CDR3 loop: CAWAPGNTEAFF. The DNA of the CDR3 is TGTGCCTGGGCCCCTGGGAACACTGAAGCTTTCTTT.